Sequencing of this T cell receptor beta chain was carried out in a study of vaccination effects on CD4 cells after COVID-19 (dated by TCRdb to between 2021 and 2024). General notes on the study: In the ViraFEST assay, PBMC were stimulated with viral peptide pools, and TCR sequencing was then used to find antigen-specific CD4+ T cell clonotypes based on their expansion. Roughly 1.9 million PBMC per well were cultured with 10 ug/ml peptides in IMDM containing roughly 5% human AB serum, around 10 IU/ml IL-2 and gentamicin. Cultures from other donors in the study were sequenced using the Oncomine TCR Beta short-read assay on an Illumina iSeq 100. The full study included around ten COVID-19 convalescent patients and several SARS-CoV-2-naive healthy vaccine recipients. Across the study, the median time from the second dose to post-vaccine sampling was 72 days (range 14 to 241). The study compared SARS-CoV-2 spike-specific CD4+ TCR repertoires before and after mRNA vaccination in COVID-19 convalescent patients and infection-naive vaccine recipients. What the research found in general, with its limitations: In healthy vaccine recipients, vaccine-induced clones were almost all SARS-CoV-2 mono-reactive, with only 1 of 255 cross-reactive with common cold coronaviruses. Limitations of the study were the small number of convalescent patients and the absence of early post-infection timepoints. At late post-vaccination timepoints, both infection-induced and vaccine-induced clones showed marked clonal contraction, consistent with waning T cell responses.

Relative to germline, V is 3 bases shorter and J is 7 bases shorter, with 7 bases between their ends. The CDR3 runs 12 residues from the cysteine to the phenylalanine. Only the CDR3 portion is preserved as DNA: 36 bases, with reading frame beginning at the first base. Via the germline V gene, CDR1 is LGHNT and CDR2 FRNRAP. After 10 days of culture, CD4+ T cells were isolated with the EasySep CD4+ T cell isolation kit. Each participant got two doses of an mRNA SARS-CoV-2 vaccine, either BNT162b2 or mRNA-1273. None of the healthy vaccine recipients had a prior SARS-CoV-2 infection, which was confirmed by nucleocapsid antibody tests that came back negative both before and after vaccination. Half of the culture medium was replaced with fresh IL-2-containing medium on days 3 and 7. Each peptide stimulation condition was cultured in triplicate wells unless otherwise noted. PBMC were separated from whole blood using Ficoll-Paque Plus gradient centrifugation and were then either cryopreserved at -140C or used fresh. The QIAamp micro DNA kit was used to extract genomic DNA from the cultured CD4+ T cells.

Libraries were built with the immunoSEQ multiplex PCR assay. TCR beta CDR3 sequencing was performed on DNA from the cultured, isolated CD4+ T cells. For the original study's pipeline: Non-productive TCR sequences were removed and reads were trimmed to the CDR3 region, keeping CDR3s of at least 7 amino acids. Antigen-specific clonotypes were identified with the MANAFEST web app by comparing expansion in peptide wells against reference cultures. To be called positive, a clone needed expansion at FDR<0.05 compared with the reference and with all other wells, an odds ratio greater than 5, and a frequency greater than 0.1% in two replicate wells. A clonotype was defined as cross-reactive if the clonotype was significantly expanded both in SARS-CoV-2 spike wells and in at least one common cold coronavirus spike condition. Levenshtein distance calculated with the stringdist R package was used to assess CDR3 similarity, and unrooted trees were constructed with ape in R 3.6.1. Drawn from immuneACCESS, this table holds only the in-frame rearrangements with V and J called that TCRdb kept. Clones are partly lost; checked studies trace under half to an unresolved V gene and leave the rest unexplained. V and J calls and clone size are as listed in that table; D and trimming were resolved from the DNA. Counted in this sample were tens of thousands of clones; around 73% of them appeared once. Together, the top ten hold approximately 2% of the sample.

Comments on this clone: The antigen it recognizes is unknown. One base away there is no much larger clone; base qualities are not given.

The source was CD4+ T cells from PBMCs cultured without peptide, collected after COVID-19 vaccination. The sequence links TRBV12-5 to TRBJ1-5, with the D gene too uncertain to name. This TCR was recovered from a human donor who received a COVID-19 vaccine. CDR3 reads: CASGFFEQPQHF. The DNA reads TGTGCTAGTGGTTTCTTTGAACAGCCCCAGCATTTT.